The entry below describes one T cell receptor (beta chain). The protocol was immunoSEQ multiplex PCR, while the TCRdb copy is restricted to in-frame clones and leaves out a portion. The sample carries roughly 88,000 clones, more than 85% recorded once. The CDR3 contains 16 residues. V dropped 0 bases and J dropped 8; count of bases not matched to a gene: 8. CDR1 KGHSH and CDR2 LQKENI come from the germline V gene. The sample belongs to a study of control samples from healthy donors and cancer patients. Sequencing used blood. This chain uses TRBV18 with TRBJ1-4; 8 bases map to TRBD1. The origin of this receptor is a woman younger than 45 in good health. This CDR3 is CASSPPSGGVEEKLFF. The CDR3 DNA reads as TGTGCCAGCTCACCACCGTCAGGGGGCGTGGAGGAAAAACTGTTTTTT.